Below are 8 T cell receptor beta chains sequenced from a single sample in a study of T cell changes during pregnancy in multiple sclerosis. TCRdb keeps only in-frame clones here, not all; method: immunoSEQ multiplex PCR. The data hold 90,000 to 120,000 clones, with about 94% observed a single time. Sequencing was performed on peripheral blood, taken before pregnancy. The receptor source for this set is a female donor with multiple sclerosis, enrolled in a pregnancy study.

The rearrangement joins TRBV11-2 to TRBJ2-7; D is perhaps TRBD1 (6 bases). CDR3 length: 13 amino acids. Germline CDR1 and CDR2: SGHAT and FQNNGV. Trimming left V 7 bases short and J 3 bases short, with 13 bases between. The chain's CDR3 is CASTSQGFYEQYF. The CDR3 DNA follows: TGTGCCAGCACCTCTCAGGGGTTCTACGAGCAGTACTTC. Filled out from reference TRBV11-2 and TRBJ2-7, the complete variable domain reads EAGVAQSPRYKIIEKRQSVAFWCNPISGHATLYWYQQILGQGPKLLIQFQNNGVVDDSQLPKDRFSAERLKGVDSTLKIQPAKLEDSAVYLCASTSQGFYEQYFGPGTRLTVT.

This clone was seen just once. This CDR3 reads CASSQQRTSGTIGELFF. DNA of the CDR3: TGTGCCAGCAGCCAACAACGGACTAGCGGGACCATCGGGGAGCTGTTTTTT. The chain combines TRBV14 with TRBJ2-2; TRBD2 matches 12 bases. The germline CDR1 and CDR2 sequences are SGHDN and FVKESK. The CDR3 runs to 17 residues. The ends lost 2 bases at V and 7 bases at J; junction bases unmatched: 8.

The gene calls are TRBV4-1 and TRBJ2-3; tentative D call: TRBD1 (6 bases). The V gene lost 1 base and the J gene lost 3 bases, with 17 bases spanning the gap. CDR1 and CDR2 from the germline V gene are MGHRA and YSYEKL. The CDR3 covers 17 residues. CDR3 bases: TGCGCCAGCAGCCAAGTAGGAAAGGAGAGGGGGACAGATACGCAGTATTTT. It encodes CASSQVGKERGTDTQYF.

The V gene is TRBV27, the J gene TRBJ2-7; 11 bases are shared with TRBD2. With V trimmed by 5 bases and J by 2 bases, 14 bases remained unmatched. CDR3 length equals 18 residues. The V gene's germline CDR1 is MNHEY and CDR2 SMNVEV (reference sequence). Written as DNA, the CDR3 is TGTGCCAGCAGTCCCAGGACGGGGACTAGCGGTCTGGCCTACGAGCAGTACTTC. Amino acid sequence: CASSPRTGTSGLAYEQYF.

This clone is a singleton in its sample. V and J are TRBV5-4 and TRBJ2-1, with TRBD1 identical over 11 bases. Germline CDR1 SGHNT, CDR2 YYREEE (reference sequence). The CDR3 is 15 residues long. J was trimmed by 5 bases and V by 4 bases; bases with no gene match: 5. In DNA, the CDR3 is TGTGCCAGCAGCCGCGGACAGGGGGCCCACAATGAGCAGTTCTTC. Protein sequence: CASSRGQGAHNEQFF. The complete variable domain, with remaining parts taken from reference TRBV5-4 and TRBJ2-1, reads ETGVTQSPTHLIKTRGQQVTLRCSSQSGHNTVSWYQQALGQGPQFIFQYYREEENGRGNFPPRFSGLQFPNYSSELNVNALELDDSALYLCASSRGQGAHNEQFFGPGTRLTVL.

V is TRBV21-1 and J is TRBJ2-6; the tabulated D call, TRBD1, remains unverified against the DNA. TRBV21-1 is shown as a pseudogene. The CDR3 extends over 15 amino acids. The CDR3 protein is CASSRSGHGANVLTF. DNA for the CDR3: TGTGCCAGCAGCAGGTCAGGGCATGGGGCCAACGTCCTGACTTTC.

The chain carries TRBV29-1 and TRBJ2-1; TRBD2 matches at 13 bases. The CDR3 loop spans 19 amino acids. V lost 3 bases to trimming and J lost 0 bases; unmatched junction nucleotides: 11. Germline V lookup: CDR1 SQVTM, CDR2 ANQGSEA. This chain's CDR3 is CSVDQVTSGRPSSYNEQFF. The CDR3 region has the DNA TGCAGCGTTGACCAGGTGACTAGCGGGAGGCCGAGCTCCTACAATGAGCAGTTCTTC.

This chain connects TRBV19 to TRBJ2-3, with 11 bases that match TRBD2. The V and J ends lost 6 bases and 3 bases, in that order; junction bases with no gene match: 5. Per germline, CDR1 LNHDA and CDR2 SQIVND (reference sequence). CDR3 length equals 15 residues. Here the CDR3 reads CASRSLAGGTDTQYF. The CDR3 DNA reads TGTGCCAGTAGATCCCTAGCGGGGGGAACAGATACGCAGTATTTT.